Shown below are 24 T cell receptor beta chains from a single sample sequenced in a study of blood T cells in healthy people across ages. Combining a sample-barcoded 5' primer with a J-beta primer mix, a second PCR ran for roughly 7 to 11 cycles. Each CDR3 protein gets one entry after TCRdb re-called the 5' RACE reads with MiXCR. This repertoire shows about 1.4 million distinct CDR3 sequences, approximately 60% found once; its top ten account for over 5%. Source material: blood. These TCRs come from a man aged 18 to 30 in good health.

V gene TRBV9 combines with J gene TRBJ2-1; D ambiguous. The CDR3 sequence is 15 residues long. Trimming left V 0 bases short and J 0 bases short, with 7 bases between. Germline V gene data show CDR1 as SGDLS and CDR2 as YYNGEE. The CDR3 nucleotides are TGTGCCAGCAGCGTAGGTGTTAGCTCCTACAATGAGCAGTTCTTC. Its translation: CASSVGVSSYNEQFF.

The rearrangement uses TRBV20-1 and TRBJ2-3; D might be TRBD2 (7 bases). This CDR3 is 15 amino acids long. Germline V lookup: CDR1 DFQATT, CDR2 SNEGSKA (reference sequence). CDR3: CRSWGASGPTDTQYF. The CDR3 DNA follows: TGCAGGAGCTGGGGGGCTAGCGGACCCACAGATACGCAGTATTTT.

This clonotype was seen only a few times. This chain joins TRBV6-6 and TRBJ1-5; D not certain. With 0 bases removed from V and 5 bases from J, the gap between germline ends came to 11 bases. This CDR3 comprises 15 residues. The germline V gene encodes CDR1 MNHNY and CDR2 SVGAGI (reference sequence). The CDR3, as DNA: TGTGCCAGCAGTTACTCTATCGGGTACTATCAGCCCCAGCATTTT. It encodes CASSYSIGYYQPQHF.

The chain employs TRBV15 and TRBJ2-1; tentatively, D is TRBD1 or TRBD2 (5 bases each). Germline CDR1 is LNHNV and CDR2 is YYDKDF (reference sequence). The CDR3 loop spans 17 amino acids. The V gene lost 1 base and the J gene lost 1 base, with 14 bases spanning the gap. The CDR3 DNA reads as TGTGCCACCAGCAGAGCGGGACGTGGGGGTTCCTACAATGAGCAGTTCTTC. It codes for CATSRAGRGGSYNEQFF.

CDR3 region: CASSQDTENYGYTF. The CDR3, as DNA: TGCGCCAGCAGCCAAGATACAGAAAACTATGGCTACACCTTC. The chain carries TRBV4-3 and TRBJ1-2; no definite D call. The germline V gene has CDR1 LGHNA and CDR2 YSLEER. The ends were cut back, 0 bases at V and 2 bases at J, with 7 bases in the middle. The CDR3 covers 14 residues.

V and J are TRBV5-4 and TRBJ1-1; D is perhaps TRBD1 (6 bases). The CDR3 is 13 residues long. Looked up from germline, CDR1 is SGHNT and CDR2 is YYREEE (reference sequence). The V end lost 2 bases, the J end lost 6 bases, and 11 bases lay between the germline ends. The CDR3 spells CASSLGQSSEAFF. In DNA, the CDR3 is TGTGCCAGCAGCTTAGGACAGTCCTCTGAAGCTTTCTTT.

This clonotype was detected once. The genes are TRBV18 and TRBJ2-5, with D possibly TRBD2 on 6 matching bases. The last part of the DNA fits TRBJ2-7 better; the J call may be wrong. Per germline, CDR1 KGHSH and CDR2 LQKENI. This CDR3 region has 14 residues. In nucleotides, the CDR3 is TGTGCCAGCTCACCACTAGTCGGGGAGGACGAGCAGTACTTC. Translating it yields CASSPLVGEDEQYF.

V and J are TRBV29-1 and TRBJ1-3, with TRBD1 matching 7 bases. Germline trimming cut 6 bases from V and 0 bases from J; bases unmatched to any gene: 5. The CDR3 runs 14 residues. Per the germline V gene, CDR1 is SQVTM and CDR2 is ANQGSEA. CDR3 sequence reads: CSVVGTASGNTIYF. The CDR3 bases are TGCAGCGTCGTCGGGACAGCCTCTGGAAACACCATATATTTT.

This chain uses TRBV16 with TRBJ2-7; D is unclear. Germline V lookup: CDR1 KGHSY, CDR2 FQNENV. The V and J ends lost 5 bases and 2 bases respectively, with 16 bases between them. The CDR3 sequence is 15 residues long. Here the CDR3 reads CASSIVQAYTYEQYF. The CDR3 coding sequence is TGTGCCAGCAGCATTGTCCAGGCCTATACCTACGAGCAGTACTTC.

In its sample, this clonotype was seen a few times. The chain is built from TRBV11-2 and TRBJ2-3, with 9 bases matching TRBD1. Germline lookup yields CDR1 SGHAT and CDR2 FQNNGV. This CDR3 region has 17 residues. V was pared by 3 bases and J by 0 bases, with 7 bases of the junction left unmatched. The CDR3: CASSFRRDRVSTDTQYF. Here the CDR3 DNA reads TGTGCCAGCAGCTTTCGACGGGACAGGGTCAGCACAGATACGCAGTATTTT.

This clonotype came up a few times. The chain joins TRBV29-1 to TRBJ2-3; a weak D match, TRBD2 (6 bases). The germline CDR1 and CDR2 sequences are SQVTM and ANQGSEA. Trimming removed 5 bases from V and 5 bases from J, with 17 bases in between. This CDR3 contains 14 residues. The CDR3 spells CSVRRAGREDTQYF. Here the CDR3 DNA reads TGCAGCGTTAGGCGGGCCGGGCGGGAAGATACGCAGTATTTT.

This clonotype was seen just once. CDR3 nucleotide sequence: TGTGCCAGCAGATGGGACAGGGCCCGTCCGGGAGGGACAGATACGCAGTATTTT. Translating gives CASRWDRARPGGTDTQYF. The chain couples TRBV28 to TRBJ2-3, with D perhaps TRBD1 (9 bases). Germline CDR1 and CDR2: MDHEN and SYDVKM. CDR3 size: 18 residues. V was cut by 6 bases and J by 3 bases, with 25 bases left in between.

The V and J genes are TRBV4-1 and TRBJ2-7; D is uncertain. V lost 4 bases and J 1 base, leaving 14 bases between the germline ends. The CDR3 is 15 residues long. Germline V gives CDR1 MGHRA, CDR2 YSYEKL. The CDR3 DNA sequence: TGCGCCAGCAGCCTTGGTGAGGACCGATCCTACGAGCAGTACTTC. Encoded protein: CASSLGEDRSYEQYF.

Only a few counts were recorded for this clonotype. The genes are TRBV13 and TRBJ1-2; TRBD1 aligns across 11 bases. The CDR3 totals 18 residues. The V gene end was trimmed by 4 bases and the J gene end by 6 bases; junction bases not matched to a gene: 16. Germline values: CDR1 PRHDT, CDR2 FYEKMQ (reference sequence). The CDR3 DNA reads as TGTGCCAGCAGCTATAAGACCATCCCCGGGACAGGGGGTGATGGCTACACCTTC. It yields the protein CASSYKTIPGTGGDGYTF.

This rearrangement joins TRBV7-9 to TRBJ1-1, with TRBD1 as a possible D gene (5 bases). In germline, CDR1 is SEHNR, CDR2 FQNEAQ (reference sequence). The CDR3 spans 13 residues. The V gene lost 1 base and the J gene lost 6 bases, with 9 bases spanning the gap. The DNA for the CDR3 is TGTGCCAGCAGCTTAGATTGGGGCGCTGAAGCTTTCTTT. As protein: CASSLDWGAEAFF.

In this sample, this clonotype turned up a few times. CDR3 nucleotides: TGTGCCACCTCGGGGGTAGCTACCTTCTCTGGGGCCAACGTCCTGACTTTC. Translated, it gives CATSGVATFSGANVLTF. The chain has TRBV2 and TRBJ2-6; the D gene is possibly TRBD2 (6 bases). V lost 10 bases and J 0 bases, leaving 19 bases between the germline ends. CDR1 is SNHLY, CDR2 FYNNEI, per germline. CDR3 size: 17 residues.

This clonotype occurred a few times. J is TRBJ2-7 and V is TRBV29-1, with D unresolved. V lost 4 bases to trimming and J lost 1 base, with 8 bases between them. The CDR3 length is 12 residues. Germline CDR1 SQVTM, CDR2 ANQGSEA. DNA of the CDR3: TGCAGCGTTGTTTCTTCTTCCTACGAGCAGTACTTC. It is translated as CSVVSSSYEQYF.

This rearrangement joins TRBV24-1 to TRBJ1-1, with a tentative D call TRBD1 (5 bases). The CDR3 runs 13 residues. Germline V CDR1 and CDR2: KGHDR, SFDVKD. V dropped 1 base and J dropped 6 bases, with 8 bases sitting between them. The CDR3 bases are TGTGCCACCAGTGATTTCGGGGCGGCTGAAGCTTTCTTT. It is translated as CATSDFGAAEAFF.

A few counts support this clonotype. The chain links TRBV3-1 to TRBJ2-1, with 10 bases matching TRBD2. The CDR3 totals 17 residues. Germline V gene sequence: CDR1 LGHDT, CDR2 YNNKEL (reference sequence). V dropped 0 bases and J dropped 10; count of bases not matched to a gene: 12. CDR3 residues: CASSQDPLAGVSWEQFF. The CDR3 nucleotides read TGTGCCAGCAGCCAAGATCCCCTAGCGGGAGTAAGTTGGGAGCAGTTCTTC.

The sample holds one count of this clonotype. CDR3 DNA: TGTGCCAGCACAGGGGGAAGCAGGGAAGGCGAGCAGTACTTC. Protein product: CASTGGSREGEQYF. The chain couples TRBV28 to TRBJ2-5, with 7 bases fitting TRBD1. Matching the DNA end better, TRBJ2-7 makes the J call doubtful. Germline CDR1 reads MDHEN; CDR2 reads SYDVKM. The CDR3 is 14 residues long.

This clonotype was seen a handful of times. The chain links TRBV29-1 to TRBJ2-7; D not certain. The germline gives CDR1 SQVTM, CDR2 ANQGSEA. V lost 0 bases and J 1 base, leaving 13 bases between the germline ends. The CDR3 is 15 residues long. CDR3 in DNA: TGCAGCGTTGAAGATAGCCCAGGTGGATCCTACGAGCAGTACTTC. This sequence encodes CSVEDSPGGSYEQYF.

The sample holds one count of this clonotype. This sequence joins TRBV24-1 and TRBJ2-2; TRBD1 is a possible D gene (6 bases). CDR3 length: 15 amino acids. Germline V lookup: CDR1 KGHDR, CDR2 SFDVKD. Between the trimmed V and J ends, which lost 3 bases and 6 bases, there was a span of 13 bases. In DNA, the CDR3 is TGTGCCACCAGTGATCCCACAGGGTTTCCCGGGGAGCTGTTTTTT. Protein product: CATSDPTGFPGELFF.

This chain uses TRBV15 with TRBJ1-2; D unresolved. The V end lost 4 bases, the J end lost 1 base, and 7 bases lay between the germline ends. Looked up from germline, CDR1 is LNHNV and CDR2 is YYDKDF (reference sequence). The CDR3 covers 13 residues. The CDR3 spells CATSTAVNYGYTF. The CDR3 nucleotides are TGTGCCACCAGCACAGCCGTTAACTATGGCTACACCTTC.

On this clonotype itself: At one end, the junction sequence differs from germline, possibly due to a read error. The rearrangement uses TRBV7-2 and TRBJ2-5, with 9 bases identical to TRBD2. The germline V gene has CDR1 SGHTA and CDR2 FQGNSA. CDR3 length: 16 residues. The DNA of the CDR3 is TGTGTCAGCAGCTTAGATCTAGCGGGGAGACAAGAGACCCAGTACTTC. As protein: CVSSLDLAGRQETQYF.